This TCR beta chain was retrieved from a study of T cells in Graves' hyperthyroidism and ophthalmopathy. General observations from the study: The blood repertoire included most of the expanded thyroid clonotypes above 0.001.

TCR beta CDR3 sequences were amplified from RNA transcripts. TCR CDR3 underwent first-round RT-PCR with the HTBI primer set. TCRdb re-called the multiplex PCR reads with MiXCR, one entry per CDR3 protein. The sample has 75,000 to 100,000 distinct CDR3 sequences; roughly 40% are singletons. For Graves' hyperthyroidism to be stable, ophthalmopathy could not progress within 18 months. Recently diagnosed hyperthyroidism of less than 2 months' duration affected patients aged 18 to 65. For the diagnoses, clinical symptoms, serum thyroxine and TRAb, thyroid ultrasound and orbital computed tomography were used. With regard to this clonotype: Its specificity is not known.

The sequencing sample was made of peripheral blood or thyroid tissue (not recorded which). The receptor's source is a woman aged 30 to 39 with Graves' hyperthyroidism.

The CDR3 nucleotides are TGCAGCGTTGGACCAGACAGTGAAGCTAACTATGGCTACACCTTC. This translates into CSVGPDSEANYGYTF. The chain combines TRBV29-1 with TRBJ1-2, with D possibly being TRBD1 (5 bases). The CDR3 runs 15 residues. Germline CDR1 and CDR2: SQVTM and ANQGSEA. V was cut by 4 bases and J by 0 bases, with 15 bases left in between.